A single sample is the source of the 10 T cell receptor beta chains below, sequenced in a study of blood T cell repertoires in COVID-19. Data came from immunoSEQ multiplex PCR; TCRdb stores just in-frame clones and leaves some out. The sample consists of approximately 93,000 clones, 75% to 90% of them appearing once. The sample was peripheral blood. Receptors originate from a human donor in a cohort sampled during active COVID-19.

J is TRBJ2-1 and V is TRBV27; TRBD1 matches 9 bases. CDR3 length: 15 amino acids. The junction had 4 bases not matched to a gene; V was cut back by 3 bases and J by 4 bases. Germline-derived CDR1 and CDR2 are MNHEY and SMNVEV (reference sequence). The CDR3 loop is CASSLVGTGYNEQFF. The CDR3 DNA follows: TGTGCCAGCAGTTTGGTTGGGACAGGGTACAATGAGCAGTTCTTC.

The J gene is TRBJ2-5, the V gene TRBV10-3; 10 bases match TRBD2. The CDR3 contains 16 residues. CDR1 ENHRY and CDR2 SYGVKD come from the germline V gene. The J segment lost 0 bases and the V segment lost 0 bases, leaving 1 base of the junction unmatched. The CDR3 nucleotides read TGTGCCATCAGTGAGTCGACTAGCGGGTACCAAGAGACCCAGTACTTC. Amino acids: CAISESTSGYQETQYF.

The V and J genes are TRBV2 and TRBJ1-1; 10 nucleotides match TRBD1. This CDR3 spans 16 amino acids. Trimming removed 6 bases from V and 1 base from J; junction bases left unmatched: 8. The germline V gene has CDR1 SNHLY and CDR2 FYNNEI. The CDR3 protein is CASSRTGGFWNTEAFF. The CDR3 nucleotides are TGTGCCAGCAGCCGGACAGGGGGGTTTTGGAACACTGAAGCTTTCTTT.

The chain couples TRBV4-1 to TRBJ2-5, with 13 bases fitting TRBD2. The junction had 6 bases not matched to a gene; V was cut back by 0 bases and J by 5 bases. This CDR3 contains 17 residues. In germline, CDR1 is MGHRA, CDR2 YSYEKL. CDR3 in DNA: TGCGCCAGCAGCCAAGATGCAGAACTAGCGGGAGGGGAGACCCAGTACTTC. Amino acid sequence: CASSQDAELAGGETQYF.

The chain couples TRBV28 to TRBJ1-2; D perhaps matches TRBD1 (6 bases). The CDR3 runs 14 residues. Germline values: CDR1 MDHEN, CDR2 SYDVKM. Trimming pared 7 bases from V and 5 bases from J, leaving 17 bases between. The CDR3 DNA follows: TGTGCCAGCACCGCCGACAGGACAACTTATGGCTACACCTTC. It is translated as CASTADRTTYGYTF.

The chain uses TRBV5-1 and TRBJ2-7, with unresolved D. The CDR3 runs 14 residues. Germline assignment: CDR1 SGHRS and CDR2 YFSETQ. V lost 2 bases, J lost 3 bases, and 12 bases lay in between. The CDR3 DNA reads as TGCGCCAGCAGCTTCAGGCAGCTGGGCTACGAGCAGTACTTC. It specifies CASSFRQLGYEQYF. The complete variable domain, with remaining parts taken from reference TRBV5-1 and TRBJ2-7, reads KAGVTQTPRYLIKTRGQQVTLSCSPISGHRSVSWYQQTPGQGLQFLFEYFSETQRNKGNFPGRFSGRQFSNSRSEMNVSTLELGDSALYLCASSFRQLGYEQYFGPGTRLTVT.

This clone is a singleton in its sample. This sequence joins TRBV18 and TRBJ2-1; a possible D gene is TRBD2 (5 bases). The CDR3 is 15 amino acids. Trimming cost V 0 bases and J 9 bases, with 15 bases left between them. Per germline, CDR1 KGHSH and CDR2 LQKENI. The DNA for the CDR3 is TGTGCCAGCTCACCACCCCCTAGCTCGAGGAGTGAGCAGTTCTTC. It translates to CASSPPPSSRSEQFF.

The V and J genes are TRBV5-1 and TRBJ1-6; 7 bases are a match to TRBD1. Losses at the gene ends were 4 bases for V and 7 bases for J; bases not matched to a gene: 8. This CDR3 contains 15 residues. Germline V gene lookup returns CDR1 SGHRS and CDR2 YFSETQ. CDR3 residues: CASSTGQAKNSPLHF. The CDR3 nucleotides read TGCGCCAGCAGCACCGGACAGGCTAAGAATTCACCCCTCCACTTT. The entire variable domain, with the rest obtained from reference TRBV5-1 and TRBJ1-6, is as follows: KAGVTQTPRYLIKTRGQQVTLSCSPISGHRSVSWYQQTPGQGLQFLFEYFSETQRNKGNFPGRFSGRQFSNSRSEMNVSTLELGDSALYLCASSTGQAKNSPLHFGNGTRLTVT.

The J gene is TRBJ1-2, the V gene TRBV9; TRBD1 matches 8 bases. CDR3 length: 14 amino acids. Trimming cost V 3 bases and J 8 bases; bases outside gene matches: 9. Germline V gene lookup returns CDR1 SGDLS and CDR2 YYNGEE. CDR3 DNA sequence: TGTGCCAGCAGCGCCGTGGGACAGGCCGTAGGCTACACCTTC. It is translated as CASSAVGQAVGYTF.

The chain has TRBV6-2 or TRBV6-3 and TRBJ1-5; D is perhaps TRBD1 (6 bases). V dropped 8 bases and J dropped 5 bases, with 13 bases sitting between them. Germline V gene sequence: CDR1 MNHEY, CDR2 SVGEGT. The CDR3 consists of 13 residues. CDR3 in amino acids: CASGWAGDQPQHF. CDR3 in DNA: TGTGCCAGCGGTTGGGCAGGGGATCAGCCCCAGCATTTT.